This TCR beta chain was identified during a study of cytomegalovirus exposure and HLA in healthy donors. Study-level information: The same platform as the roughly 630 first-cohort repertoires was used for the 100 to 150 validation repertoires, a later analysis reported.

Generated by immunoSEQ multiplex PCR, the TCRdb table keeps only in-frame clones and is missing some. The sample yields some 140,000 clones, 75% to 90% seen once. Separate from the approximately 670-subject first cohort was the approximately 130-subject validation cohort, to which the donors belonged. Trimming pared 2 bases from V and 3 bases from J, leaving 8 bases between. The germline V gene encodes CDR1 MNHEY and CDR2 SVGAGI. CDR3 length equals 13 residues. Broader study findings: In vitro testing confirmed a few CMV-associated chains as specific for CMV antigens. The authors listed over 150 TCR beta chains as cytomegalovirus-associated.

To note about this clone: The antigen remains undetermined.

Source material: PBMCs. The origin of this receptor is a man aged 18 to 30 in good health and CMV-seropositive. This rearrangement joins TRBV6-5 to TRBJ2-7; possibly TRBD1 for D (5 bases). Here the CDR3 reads CASSYGQRYEQYF. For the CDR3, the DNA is TGTGCCAGCAGTTACGGACAACGCTACGAGCAGTACTTC.